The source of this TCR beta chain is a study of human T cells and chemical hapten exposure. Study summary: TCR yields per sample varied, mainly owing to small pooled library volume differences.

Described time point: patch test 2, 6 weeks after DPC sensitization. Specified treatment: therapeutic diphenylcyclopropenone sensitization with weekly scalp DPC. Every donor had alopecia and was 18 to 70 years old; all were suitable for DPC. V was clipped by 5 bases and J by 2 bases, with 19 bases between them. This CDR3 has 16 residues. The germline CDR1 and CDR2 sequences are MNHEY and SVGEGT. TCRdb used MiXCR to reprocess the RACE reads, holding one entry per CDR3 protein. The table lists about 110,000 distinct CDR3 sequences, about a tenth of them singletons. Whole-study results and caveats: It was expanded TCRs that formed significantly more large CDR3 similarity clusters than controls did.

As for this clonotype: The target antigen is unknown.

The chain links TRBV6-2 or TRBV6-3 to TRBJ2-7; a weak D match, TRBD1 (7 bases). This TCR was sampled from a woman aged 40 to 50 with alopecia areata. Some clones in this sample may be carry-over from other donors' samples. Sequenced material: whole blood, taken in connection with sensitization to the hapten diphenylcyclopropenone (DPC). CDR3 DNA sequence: TGTGCCAGCAGTCGGAGCGCCAGCAGGGGGGCCTACGAGCAGTACTTC. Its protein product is CASSRSASRGAYEQYF.